This T cell receptor beta chain came from a study of cytomegalovirus exposure and HLA in healthy donors. As for the study in general: The 130 or so validation repertoires and the roughly 670 first-cohort repertoires shared a platform, a later analysis reported.

This clone was counted only a few times. What it binds is unknown. Assay: immunoSEQ multiplex PCR; the TCRdb copy retains only in-frame clones and omits some. This sample has about 130,000 clones, with roughly 89% found just once. Regarding the study as a whole: A list of more than 150 TCR beta chains associated with cytomegalovirus was given.

The source is a woman under 30 in good health and CMV-seropositive. Sequencing was carried out using PBMCs.

The CDR3 sequence is CASSQEDRGMMYTEAFF. The CDR3 coding sequence is TGTGCCAGCAGCCAGGAGGACAGGGGGATGATGTACACTGAAGCTTTCTTT. This sequence joins TRBV4-2 and TRBJ1-1; TRBD1 agrees at 10 bases. J was trimmed by 3 bases and V by 3 bases; bases with no gene match: 10. CDR3 length: 17 amino acids. The germline CDR1 and CDR2 sequences are LGHNA and YNFKEQ.